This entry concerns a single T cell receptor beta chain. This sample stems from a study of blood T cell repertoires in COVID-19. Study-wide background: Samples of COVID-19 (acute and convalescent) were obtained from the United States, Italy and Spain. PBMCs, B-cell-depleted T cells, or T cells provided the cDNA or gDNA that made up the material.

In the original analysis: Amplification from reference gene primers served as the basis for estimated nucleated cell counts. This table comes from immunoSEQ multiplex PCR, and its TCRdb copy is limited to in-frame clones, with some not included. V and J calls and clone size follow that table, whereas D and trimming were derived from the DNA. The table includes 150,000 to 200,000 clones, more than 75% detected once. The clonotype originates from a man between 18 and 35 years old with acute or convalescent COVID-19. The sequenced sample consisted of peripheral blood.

The CDR3 is CASKGRNYGYTF. CDR3 coding DNA: TGTGCCAGCAAGGGGAGGAACTATGGCTACACCTTC. The chain is built from TRBV2 and TRBJ1-2; D may be TRBD1 (5 bases). The germline V gene has CDR1 SNHLY and CDR2 FYNNEI. V lost 7 bases and J lost 2, with 8 bases in between. The CDR3 has 12 residues.